This TCR beta chain was sequenced for a study of T cells in Graves' hyperthyroidism and ophthalmopathy. General study findings and limits: A model built on 13 V-J features separated ophthalmopathy from stable hyperthyroidism. Ophthalmopathy prediction by the model preceded onset by a median roughly 6 months. Most expanded thyroid clonotypes above 0.001 recurred in blood.

Worth noting for this clonotype: The antigen remains undetermined.

The junction had 8 bases not matched to a gene; V was cut back by 5 bases and J by 9 bases. The CDR3 is 15 amino acids. CDR1 is LNHDA, CDR2 SQIVND, per germline (reference sequence). Amplification of TCR beta CDR3 regions was performed using RNA transcripts as template. When the TCR CDR3 underwent first-round RT-PCR, the HTBI primer set was used. TCRdb re-derived calls from the multiplex PCR reads in MiXCR, one entry per CDR3 protein. The sample holds 340,000 or so distinct CDR3 sequences, about 15% seen once. Reasons for excluding patients were uncontrolled infection, other autoimmune disease, pregnancy or lactation.

The receptor comes from a man aged 25 to 40 with Graves' hyperthyroidism. The sequenced sample was blood. The V call is TRBV19, the J call TRBJ2-2; 11 nucleotides line up with TRBD2. CDR3 sequence: CASSPGTSGSRELFF. The CDR3 DNA reads as TGTGCCAGTAGTCCAGGGACTAGCGGAAGTCGGGAGCTGTTTTTT.